These 27 T cell receptor beta chains originate from one sample sequenced in a study. MiXCR was run by TCRdb on the RT-PCR reads, yielding one entry per CDR3 protein. The data contain about 700,000 distinct CDR3 sequences, 11% to 15% of them seen just once; the ten biggest clones take up 3.6%. Material for sequencing was memory CD4+ T cells from blood. These receptors all come from a female donor in good health, serving as a healthy control.

This clonotype has more than one count but fewer than ten. The chain uses TRBV6-5 and TRBJ2-6; D unclear. V was trimmed by 5 bases and J by 1 base, leaving 15 bases between them. The CDR3 spans 17 residues. Per germline, CDR1 MNHEY and CDR2 SVGAGI. The CDR3 spells CASSGRTAISGANVLTF. The CDR3 bases are TGTGCCAGCAGTGGCCGGACGGCCATTTCTGGGGCCAACGTCCTGACTTTC.

The chain couples TRBV20-1 to TRBJ1-5, with D tentatively TRBD1 (6 bases). Trimming stripped 0 bases from V and 4 bases from J, with 13 bases between. Germline lookup yields CDR1 DFQATT and CDR2 SNEGSKA (reference sequence). This CDR3 comprises 15 residues. The CDR3 region has the DNA TGCAGTGCTAGAGATCACCAGGGGCTGAATCAGCCCCAGCATTTT. Protein sequence: CSARDHQGLNQPQHF.

This clonotype was found a few times. The chain is built from TRBV12-3 or TRBV12-4 and TRBJ1-5, with 10 nucleotides matching TRBD1. The V gene end was trimmed by 8 bases and the J gene end by 2 bases; junction bases not matched to a gene: 6. There are 15 residues in the CDR3. This CDR3 reads CASGRGTGGNQPQHF. CDR3 nucleotide sequence: TGTGCCAGCGGGCGAGGGACAGGGGGCAATCAGCCCCAGCATTTT.

The count of this clonotype is one. This chain uses TRBV7-6 with TRBJ2-3; D might be TRBD1 or TRBD2, each matching 5 bases. The germline gives CDR1 SGHVS, CDR2 FNYEAQ. Trimming pared 2 bases from V and 2 bases from J, leaving 11 bases between. This CDR3 is 15 amino acids long. As DNA, the CDR3 is TGTGCCAGCAGCTTATTTGGGGGAGACACAGATACGCAGTATTTT. Translated: CASSLFGGDTDTQYF.

The sample holds many counts of this clonotype. J is TRBJ2-2 and V is TRBV5-1; D is unresolved. V dropped 0 bases and J dropped 7 bases, with 4 bases sitting between them. From germline, CDR1 is SGHRS and CDR2 YFSETQ. The CDR3 contains 12 residues. CDR3 sequence: CASSLDHGELFF. CDR3 in DNA: TGCGCCAGCAGCTTGGACCACGGGGAGCTGTTTTTT.

Only a few counts were recorded for this clonotype. This sequence joins TRBV6-5 and TRBJ2-7; 7 nucleotides match TRBD1. V was pared by 5 bases and J by 3 bases, with 4 bases of the junction left unmatched. The CDR3 sequence is 13 residues long. Germline V gene lookup returns CDR1 MNHEY and CDR2 SVGAGI. CDR3 loop: CASSAQGLYEQYF. Here the CDR3 DNA reads TGTGCCAGCAGTGCACAGGGGCTCTACGAGCAGTACTTC.

The chain joins TRBV7-3 to TRBJ2-2; D possibly corresponds to TRBD1 (6 bases). The CDR3 spans 14 residues. Per the germline V gene, CDR1 is SGHTA and CDR2 is FQGTGA. Trimming shortened V by 5 bases and J by 4 bases, and 11 bases separated the two germline ends. The CDR3 DNA reads TGTGCCAGCAGCCCTACAGGGCCCACCGGGGAGCTGTTTTTT. It encodes CASSPTGPTGELFF.

This clonotype was counted many times. The CDR3 sequence is CASSLKRGGPQETQYF. CDR3 DNA sequence: TGTGCCAGCAGCTTAAAGCGGGGGGGGCCTCAAGAGACCCAGTACTTC. This chain connects TRBV7-6 to TRBJ2-5; TRBD2 matches at 10 bases. The CDR3 runs to 16 residues. The V segment lost 2 bases and the J segment 2 bases; nucleotides outside the gene matches: 5. Germline V gene sequence: CDR1 SGHVS, CDR2 FNYEAQ. The whole variable domain, remainder taken from reference TRBV7-6 and TRBJ2-5, is GAGVSQSPRYKVTKRGQDVALRCDPISGHVSLYWYRQALGQGPEFLTYFNYEAQQDKSGLPNDRFSAERPEGSISTLTIQRTEQRDSAMYRCASSLKRGGPQETQYFGPGTRLLVL.

This clonotype showed up many times. The chain carries TRBV7-2 and TRBJ2-2, with 9 bases matching TRBD2. V dropped 3 bases and J dropped 1; count of bases not matched to a gene: 0. Germline V gives CDR1 SGHTA, CDR2 FQGNSA. This CDR3 comprises 15 residues. The CDR3 region is CASSLTSGNTGELFF. The CDR3 bases are TGTGCCAGCAGCTTGACTAGCGGGAACACCGGGGAGCTGTTTTTT.

V is TRBV11-1 and J is TRBJ2-2; TRBD2 aligns across 14 bases. V trimming: 2 bases; J trimming: 7 bases; junction bases outside the gene matches: 12. Germline CDR1 SGHAT, CDR2 FQDESV (reference sequence). The CDR3 has 19 residues. DNA of the CDR3: TGTGCCAGCAGCTTACGGGATTCGGGACTAGCGGGAGTATTCGGGGAGCTGTTTTTT. It is translated as CASSLRDSGLAGVFGELFF.

V and J are TRBV28 and TRBJ2-5; 9 bases map to TRBD1. Germline CDR1 MDHEN, CDR2 SYDVKM. There are 13 residues in the CDR3. With V trimmed by 10 bases and J by 4 bases, 7 bases remained unmatched. CDR3 in DNA: TGTGCCACCAGGGGACAGGGAATAGAGACCCAGTACTTC. Protein sequence: CATRGQGIETQYF.

This rearrangement joins TRBV5-1 to TRBJ2-2, with no clear D. The germline V and J ends were trimmed by 4 bases and 3 bases, with 13 bases remaining between them. Germline V CDR1 and CDR2: SGHRS, YFSETQ. The CDR3 totals 15 residues. The DNA for the CDR3 is TGCGCCAGCAGCAAAGTTACAACGTACACCGGGGAGCTGTTTTTT. This translates into CASSKVTTYTGELFF.

This chain links TRBV20-1 with TRBJ1-2, with 7 bases lining up with TRBD1. The CDR3 contains 13 residues. CDR1 and CDR2 (germline): DFQATT, SNEGSKA (reference sequence). V was pared by 2 bases and J by 8 bases, with 8 bases of the junction left unmatched. The CDR3 here is CSARLSGGTGYTF. DNA for the CDR3: TGCAGTGCTAGACTATCAGGGGGGACGGGCTACACCTTC.

This clonotype was picked up a small number of times. This chain uses TRBV7-9 with TRBJ2-7; TRBD2 might be the D (6 bases). This CDR3 is built from 13 residues. From germline, CDR1 is SEHNR and CDR2 FQNEAQ (reference sequence). V dropped 7 bases and J dropped 3 bases, with 13 bases sitting between them. CDR3 region: CASNRLVSYEQYF. CDR3 DNA sequence: TGTGCCAGCAACCGACTAGTAAGCTACGAGCAGTACTTC.

V and J are TRBV11-2 and TRBJ2-5, with D uncertain. CDR3 length: 14 amino acids. V was clipped by 1 base and J by 5 bases, with 11 bases between them. CDR1 and CDR2 (germline): SGHAT, FQNNGV. The CDR3 loop is CASSLGHVGETQYF. CDR3 coding DNA: TGTGCCAGCAGCTTAGGACACGTCGGGGAGACCCAGTACTTC.

Only a few counts were recorded for this clonotype. This chain joins TRBV6-2 or TRBV6-3 and TRBJ2-7, with no clear D. V lost 5 bases to trimming and J lost 2 bases, with 19 bases between them. Germline lookup yields CDR1 MNHEY and CDR2 SVGEGT. The CDR3 has 16 amino acids. CDR3 sequence (DNA): TGTGCCAGCAGTCTCCCGGCCCTATTTCGCACCTACGAGCAGTACTTC. It specifies CASSLPALFRTYEQYF.

In this sample, this clonotype turned up a few times. The J gene is TRBJ2-1, the V gene TRBV20-1, with 11 bases lining up with TRBD1. The CDR3 spans 14 residues. The J segment lost 7 bases and the V segment lost 5 bases, leaving 7 bases of the junction unmatched. Germline values: CDR1 DFQATT, CDR2 SNEGSKA (reference sequence). The CDR3 DNA reads TGCAGTGCTTTCGGGACAGGGGGTGAAAATGAGCAGTTCTTC. Its translation: CSAFGTGGENEQFF.

This clonotype was found many times. The chain couples TRBV6-6 to TRBJ2-1; TRBD2 matches at 10 bases. Trimming cost V 5 bases and J 11 bases; bases outside gene matches: 12. The CDR3 runs to 15 residues. Germline CDR1 and CDR2: MNHNY and SVGAGI (reference sequence). Here the CDR3 DNA reads TGTGCCAGCAGTCAAAGCGGGAGGGTGGAGCAGAAGCAGTTCTTC. Its protein product is CASSQSGRVEQKQFF.

In this sample, this clonotype turned up many times. CDR3 region: CASTKQGPYNEQFF. CDR3 DNA: TGTGCCAGCACCAAACAGGGGCCCTACAATGAGCAGTTCTTC. The gene calls are TRBV6-5 and TRBJ2-1, with 7 nucleotides matching TRBD1. Germline CDR1 is MNHEY and CDR2 is SVGAGI. The CDR3 spans 14 residues. Unmatched junction bases numbered 5, after V lost 7 bases and J lost 2 bases.

This rearrangement joins TRBV12-3 or TRBV12-4 to TRBJ2-6, with 7 nucleotides matching TRBD1. V lost 5 bases to trimming and J lost 4 bases; unmatched junction nucleotides: 8. This CDR3 is built from 16 residues. The CDR3 nucleotides are TGTGCCAGCAGTCAGGGGCAGGGGGTCGGGGCCAACGTCCTGACTTTC. Translated, it gives CASSQGQGVGANVLTF.

This clonotype was seen a single time. In DNA, the CDR3 is TGTGCCAGCAGTCGGACAGGGCCCTACAATGAGCAGTTCTTC. This codes for CASSRTGPYNEQFF. V gene TRBV7-8 combines with J gene TRBJ2-1; 8 bases line up with TRBD1. CDR3 length: 14 amino acids. Germline CDR1 SGHVS, CDR2 FQNEAQ. Trimming at V came to 6 bases and at J to 2 bases, leaving 3 bases not matched to a gene.

The J gene is TRBJ2-3, the V gene TRBV5-1; D call uncertain. V lost 4 bases and J lost 1, with 10 bases in between. The length of the CDR3 is 14 residues. CDR1 and CDR2 (germline): SGHRS, YFSETQ. Here the CDR3 reads CASSHYQGTDTQYF. CDR3 coding DNA: TGCGCCAGCAGCCACTATCAGGGCACAGATACGCAGTATTTT.

The gene calls are TRBV20-1 and TRBJ2-7; D may be TRBD1 (6 bases). This CDR3 region has 12 residues. The germline V gene encodes CDR1 DFQATT and CDR2 SNEGSKA (reference sequence). Trimming cost V 6 bases and J 4 bases, with 13 bases left between them. The DNA of the CDR3 is TGCAGTGCAACCCCTACAGGGTACGAGCAGTACTTC. The encoded protein is CSATPTGYEQYF.

This clonotype has a count of ten or more. The gene calls are TRBV10-3 and TRBJ2-1, with D maybe TRBD2 (7 bases). The CDR3 runs 14 residues. Germline V gene lookup returns CDR1 ENHRY and CDR2 SYGVKD. Between the trimmed V and J ends, which lost 6 bases and 8 bases, there was a span of 17 bases. CDR3 sequence: CAIRSGGGEYEQFF. CDR3 sequence (DNA): TGTGCCATCAGATCCGGAGGGGGGGAGTATGAGCAGTTCTTC.

V is TRBV24-1 and J is TRBJ1-1; D gene uncertain. The V gene's germline CDR1 is KGHDR and CDR2 SFDVKD. V shed 3 bases and J shed 4 bases, with 11 bases lying between them. The CDR3 has 14 amino acids. This CDR3 is CATSDPEGGTEAFF. The DNA for the CDR3 is TGTGCCACCAGTGATCCTGAGGGTGGCACTGAAGCTTTCTTT.

The chain carries TRBV6-1 and TRBJ2-7; no clear D gene. The CDR3 totals 11 residues. Germline V gene data show CDR1 as MNHNS and CDR2 as SASEGT. Deletions cut 6 bases from V and 7 bases from J, with 10 bases between. CDR3 amino acids: CASSHPWEQYF. Written as DNA, the CDR3 is TGTGCCAGCAGCCACCCGTGGGAGCAGTACTTC.

V usage is TRBV20-1 and J usage is TRBJ2-1; D call uncertain. The CDR3 is made up of 11 amino acids. Germline CDR1 is DFQATT and CDR2 is SNEGSKA (reference sequence). Trimming removed 4 bases from V and 10 bases from J, with 11 bases in between. The CDR3 DNA reads as TGCAGTGCTACAAATCGGAACGAGCAGTTCTTC. Protein: CSATNRNEQFF.